Here is one T cell receptor beta chain with its context. The time point denotes: blood at routine non-recurrence follow-up after resection. TCRdb passed the 5' RACE reads through MiXCR, listing each CDR3 protein once. In the table there are 45,000 to 50,000 distinct CDR3 sequences, roughly 12% of which are singletons. This record comes from a study of spatial heterogeneity in lung cancer. The overall study: In cases with available follow-up PBMC samples, these were sequenced at a median of about two years after resection.

Per the germline V gene, CDR1 is SGHTA and CDR2 is FQGNSA. The CDR3 loop spans 14 amino acids. V was shortened by 1 base and J by 10 bases, with 16 bases between the two germline ends. The clonotype originates from a male donor with early-stage non-small cell lung cancer. Specimen: PBMCs, collected at follow-up. V gene TRBV7-2 combines with J gene TRBJ2-5; D is ambiguous. The CDR3 protein is CASSLDPLVPDQYF. The CDR3 nucleotides are TGTGCCAGCAGCTTAGATCCCCTAGTCCCGGACCAGTACTTC.